The clone carrying this T cell receptor (beta chain) was counted only a few times. Its target is unknown. Profiled with immunoSEQ multiplex PCR; TCRdb holds only in-frame clones, not every one. The profile covers some 1,100,000 clones, with around 78% appearing a single time and under 0.6% taken by the ten largest. The sample comes from a study of shared clonotypes between healthy human individuals. Findings and limits, study-wide: Apart from blood, nothing was sampled; tissue repertoires likely differ.

The CDR3 loop spans 16 amino acids. The germline gives CDR1 ENHRY, CDR2 SYGVKD. The V end was cut by 2 bases, the J end by 2 bases, with 13 bases between. This chain joins TRBV10-3 and TRBJ1-5; D might be TRBD1 (5 bases). The source material was memory CD4+ T cells from PBMCs. This sample's subset: CD45RA-negative fraction. The clonotype was recovered from a man aged 18 to 30 in good health. Some clones in this sample may be carry-over from other donors' samples. The CDR3 sequence is CAISEGTWEGNQPQHF. CDR3 in DNA: TGTGCCATCAGTGAGGGGACGTGGGAGGGCAATCAGCCCCAGCATTTT.